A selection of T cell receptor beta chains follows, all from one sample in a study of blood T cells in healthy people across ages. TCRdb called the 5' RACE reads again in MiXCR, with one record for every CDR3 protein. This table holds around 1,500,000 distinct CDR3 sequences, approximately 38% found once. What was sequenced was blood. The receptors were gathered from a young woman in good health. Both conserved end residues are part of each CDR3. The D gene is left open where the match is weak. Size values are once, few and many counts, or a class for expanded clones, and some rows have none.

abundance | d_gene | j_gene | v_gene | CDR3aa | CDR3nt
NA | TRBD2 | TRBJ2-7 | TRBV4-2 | CASSQEPGGAYNEQYF | TGTGCCAGCAGCCAAGAACCGGGGGGGGCCTACAATGAGCAGTACTTC
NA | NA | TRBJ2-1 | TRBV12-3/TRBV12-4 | CASRDPLIDGQFF | TGTGCCAGTCGGGACCCCCTGATCGATGGGCAGTTCTTC
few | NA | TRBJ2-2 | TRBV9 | CASSGTTNTGELFF | TGTGCCAGCAGCGGGACTACGAACACCGGGGAGCTGTTTTTT
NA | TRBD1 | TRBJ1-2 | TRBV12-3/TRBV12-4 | CTSSLVQGALYGYTF | TGTACCAGTAGTTTAGTCCAGGGGGCTTTATATGGCTACACCTTC
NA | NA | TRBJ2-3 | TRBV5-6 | CASSPAPRGADTQYF | TGTGCCAGCAGCCCCGCCCCCAGGGGCGCAGATACGCAGTATTTT
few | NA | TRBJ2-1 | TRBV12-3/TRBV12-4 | CASTWSDRGAEQFF | TGTGCCAGCACCTGGTCCGACCGGGGAGCCGAGCAGTTCTTC
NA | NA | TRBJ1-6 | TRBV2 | CASTEDNRFGSPLHF | TGTGCCAGCACTGAGGATAATAGGTTTGGATCACCCCTCCACTTT
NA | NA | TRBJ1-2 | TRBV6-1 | CATNTGGFYGYTF | TGTGCCACCAACACGGGCGGCTTCTATGGCTACACCTTC
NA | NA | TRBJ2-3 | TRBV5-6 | CASSIRQGLYTDTQYF | TGTGCCAGCAGCATCAGACAGGGACTATACACAGATACGCAGTATTTT
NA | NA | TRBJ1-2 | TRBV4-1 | CASSPRSGGASYTF | TGCGCCAGCAGCCCAAGAAGTGGGGGGGCGAGCTACACCTTC
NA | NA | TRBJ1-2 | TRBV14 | CASSQGRGNSNYGYTF | TGTGCCAGCAGCCAAGGGCGGGGGAATTCTAACTATGGCTACACCTTC
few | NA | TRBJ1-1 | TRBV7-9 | CASSLGSGATEAFF | TGTGCCAGCAGCTTAGGTTCAGGGGCTACTGAAGCTTTCTTT
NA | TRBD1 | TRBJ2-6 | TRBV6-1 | CASRDRTGVRSGANVLTF | TGTGCCAGCAGAGACCGGACAGGGGTTAGGTCCGGGGCCAACGTCCTGACTTTC
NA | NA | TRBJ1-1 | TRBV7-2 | CASARGLYTEAFF | TGTGCCAGCGCCCGGGGATTATACACTGAAGCTTTCTTT